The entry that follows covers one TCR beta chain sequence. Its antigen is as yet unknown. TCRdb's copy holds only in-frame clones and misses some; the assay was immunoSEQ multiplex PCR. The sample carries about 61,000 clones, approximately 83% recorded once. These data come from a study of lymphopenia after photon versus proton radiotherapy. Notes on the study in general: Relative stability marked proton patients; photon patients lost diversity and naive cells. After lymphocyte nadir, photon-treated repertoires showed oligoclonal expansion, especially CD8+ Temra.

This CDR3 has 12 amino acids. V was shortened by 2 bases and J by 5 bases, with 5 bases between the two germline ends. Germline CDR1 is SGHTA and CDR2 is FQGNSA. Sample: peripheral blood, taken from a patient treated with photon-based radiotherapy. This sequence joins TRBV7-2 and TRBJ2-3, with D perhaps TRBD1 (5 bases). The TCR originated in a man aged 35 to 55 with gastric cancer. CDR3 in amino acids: CASSLQGDTQYF. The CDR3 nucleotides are TGTGCCAGCAGCTTACAGGGAGATACGCAGTATTTT.